These 21 T cell receptor beta chains originate from one sample sequenced in a study of cytomegalovirus exposure and HLA in healthy donors. PCR amplification relied on 60 Vbeta primers (plus 13 Jbeta primers). Using immunoSEQ multiplex PCR, the repertoire was profiled, and TCRdb retains in-frame clones only, with some absent. In the table there are 100,000 or so clones, more than 70% of which are singletons. Sequenced: PBMCs. The receptors were sampled from a man between 18 and 35 years old in good health and CMV-seronegative.

This clone was counted a single time. The chain employs TRBV7-8 and TRBJ2-7, with a possible D match to TRBD2 (6 bases). V lost 11 bases and J lost 6, with 14 bases in between. The CDR3 length is 11 residues. CDR1 is SGHVS, CDR2 FQNEAQ, per germline. CDR3 in DNA: TGTGCCTCGAGTGGGGGAGGCGAGCAGTACTTC. Its translation is CASSGGGEQYF.

This chain connects TRBV30 to TRBJ1-2; TRBD1 aligns across 11 bases. Unmatched junction bases numbered 5, after V lost 3 bases and J lost 8 bases. The CDR3 covers 13 residues. Germline-derived CDR1 and CDR2 are GTSNPN and SVGIG (reference sequence). CDR3 nucleotide sequence: TGTGCCTGGAGGGGACAGGGGGTCGGGGGCTACACCTTC. Protein sequence: CAWRGQGVGGYTF.

This chain links TRBV18 with TRBJ2-5, with a tentative D call TRBD1 (6 bases). Between the trimmed V and J ends, which lost 10 bases and 1 base, there was a span of 13 bases. CDR3 length: 13 amino acids. Germline V lookup: CDR1 KGHSH, CDR2 LQKENI. The CDR3 DNA reads TGTGCCACTTCAGGGGACACCCAAGAGACCCAGTACTTC. This codes for CATSGDTQETQYF.

This clone was observed a few times. The V gene is TRBV6-1, the J gene TRBJ1-2; no firm D call. CDR1 and CDR2 (germline): MNHNS, SASEGT. The CDR3 is 15 residues long. Trimming pared 6 bases from V and 0 bases from J, leaving 14 bases between. The CDR3 sequence: CASSLRRTSNYGYTF. The DNA of the CDR3 is TGTGCCAGCAGCTTAAGGAGGACCTCTAACTATGGCTACACCTTC.

The chain recombines TRBV30 with TRBJ2-5; D not certain. Germline V lookup: CDR1 GTSNPN, CDR2 SVGIG (reference sequence). V shed 0 bases and J shed 10 bases, with 9 bases lying between them. This CDR3 region has 11 residues. CDR3 DNA: TGTGCCTGGAGTGTTTTGCAGGTCCAGTACTTC. The encoded protein is CAWSVLQVQYF.

This clone appeared once. The chain recombines TRBV7-8 with TRBJ1-2; D uncertain. V shed 2 bases and J shed 6 bases, with 10 bases lying between them. The CDR3 consists of 13 residues. Per the germline V gene, CDR1 is SGHVS and CDR2 is FQNEAQ. CDR3 in amino acids: CASSLLEGNGYTF. The CDR3 DNA follows: TGTGCCAGCAGCTTATTGGAGGGAAATGGCTACACCTTC.

In its sample, this clone was seen a few times. The V gene is TRBV7-8, the J gene TRBJ2-4, with 9 bases that match TRBD2. V was pared by 5 bases and J by 2 bases, with 16 bases of the junction left unmatched. CDR3 length: 19 amino acids. CDR1 and CDR2 (germline): SGHVS, FQNEAQ. Here the CDR3 DNA reads TGTGCCAGCAGCCAACATCGTTTTCTAGCGGGGCAAACCAAAAACATTCAGTACTTC. Its translation is CASSQHRFLAGQTKNIQYF.

The chain couples TRBV10-3 to TRBJ2-5; TRBD2 is a possible D gene (6 bases). The V gene's germline CDR1 is ENHRY and CDR2 SYGVKD. The CDR3 totals 14 residues. V lost 4 bases and J lost 4, with 13 bases in between. The CDR3: CAISAAGLRETQYF. In DNA form, the CDR3 reads TGTGCCATCAGTGCGGCAGGACTACGAGAGACCCAGTACTTC.

This clone was seen a single time. Other DNA sequences in the sample encode the same CDR3. The chain is built from TRBV9 and TRBJ1-4; 7 bases match TRBD1. This CDR3 spans 16 amino acids. Germline CDR1 is SGDLS and CDR2 is YYNGEE. The V segment lost 2 bases and the J segment 6 bases; nucleotides outside the gene matches: 10. Written as DNA, the CDR3 is TGTGCCAGCAGCGTGGAAGGCGGGACAGTAGATGAAAAACTGTTTTTT. This gives the protein CASSVEGGTVDEKLFF.

CDR3 nucleotide sequence: TGCGCCAGCAGCTTCTCAGGGGGAGAGACCCAGTACTTC. It translates to CASSFSGGETQYF. The gene calls are TRBV5-1 and TRBJ2-5; 7 positions match TRBD1. CDR1 and CDR2 (germline): SGHRS, YFSETQ. V dropped 2 bases and J dropped 4; count of bases not matched to a gene: 2. CDR3 length equals 13 residues.

The chain is built from TRBV27 and TRBJ2-5; weak D call: TRBD2 (5 bases). Germline V lookup: CDR1 MNHEY, CDR2 SMNVEV (reference sequence). The CDR3 spans 14 residues. V was cut by 4 bases and J by 1 base, with 10 bases left in between. DNA for the CDR3: TGTGCCAGCAGTTCGGCGCTAGCCCAAGAGACCCAGTACTTC. Residues: CASSSALAQETQYF.

The rearrangement links TRBV6-6 to TRBJ1-4; 9 bases fit TRBD1. Looked up from germline, CDR1 is MNHNY and CDR2 is SVGAGI (reference sequence). Unmatched junction bases numbered 9, after V lost 11 bases and J lost 8 bases. The CDR3 has 13 amino acids. CDR3: CAGQGRYREKLFF. For the CDR3, the DNA is TGTGCCGGACAGGGGCGTTATCGAGAAAAACTGTTTTTT.

The chain combines TRBV5-6 with TRBJ1-2; no firm D call. The CDR3 is made up of 12 amino acids. V was cut by 1 base and J by 8 bases, with 9 bases left in between. Looked up from germline, CDR1 is SGHDT and CDR2 is YYEEEE. CDR3 sequence (DNA): TGTGCCAGCAGCTTGAAACGGTGGGGCTACACCTTC. Protein sequence: CASSLKRWGYTF.

The chain is built from TRBV13 and TRBJ1-3; 7 nucleotides match TRBD1. Per germline, CDR1 PRHDT and CDR2 FYEKMQ (reference sequence). Trimming removed 3 bases from V and 4 bases from J; junction bases left unmatched: 6. The CDR3 is 15 residues long. CDR3 protein: CASSFGQGEGNTIYF. CDR3 DNA: TGTGCCAGCAGCTTTGGCCAGGGGGAAGGAAACACCATATATTTT.

This chain connects TRBV5-1 to TRBJ1-2; no clear D. V lost 0 bases to trimming and J lost 4 bases, with 4 bases between them. CDR3 length: 12 residues. Germline V gene data show CDR1 as SGHRS and CDR2 as YFSETQ. The CDR3 DNA sequence: TGCGCCAGCAGCTTGGACAGCTATGGCTACACCTTC. The encoded protein is CASSLDSYGYTF.

The CDR3 coding sequence is TGTGCCAGCGCTGGTGACAGGGGCGCGAACACTGAAGCTTTCTTT. Its protein product is CASAGDRGANTEAFF. The chain has TRBV6-1 and TRBJ1-1, with TRBD1 matching over 8 bases. The ends lost 8 bases at V and 1 base at J; junction bases unmatched: 9. The CDR3 spans 15 residues. Germline CDR1 MNHNS, CDR2 SASEGT.

V usage is TRBV27 and J usage is TRBJ1-2; the match to TRBD1 covers 10 bases. J lost 3 bases, V lost 3 bases, and 13 bases had no gene match. This CDR3 comprises 18 residues. The V gene's germline CDR1 is MNHEY and CDR2 SMNVEV (reference sequence). The CDR3 sequence: CASSFLSTGGATDYGYTF. CDR3 nucleotide sequence: TGTGCCAGCAGTTTCCTTTCGACAGGGGGCGCGACGGACTATGGCTACACCTTC.

This clone has only one observation. J is TRBJ1-3 and V is TRBV5-1, with D possibly being TRBD1 (5 bases). V dropped 0 bases and J dropped 2 bases, with 12 bases sitting between them. The CDR3 spans 16 residues. Germline V gene lookup returns CDR1 SGHRS and CDR2 YFSETQ. This CDR3 is CASSLVSGEAGNTIYF. As DNA, the CDR3 is TGCGCCAGCAGCTTGGTATCGGGGGAGGCTGGAAACACCATATATTTT. Based on the CDR3 plus reference TRBV5-1 and TRBJ1-3, the full variable domain is KAGVTQTPRYLIKTRGQQVTLSCSPISGHRSVSWYQQTPGQGLQFLFEYFSETQRNKGNFPGRFSGRQFSNSRSEMNVSTLELGDSALYLCASSLVSGEAGNTIYFGEGSWLTVV.

This chain links TRBV7-9 with TRBJ1-1; 11 bases match TRBD1. The germline V gene has CDR1 SEHNR and CDR2 FQNEAQ (reference sequence). V was clipped by 5 bases and J by 10 bases; unmatched bases: 6. The length of the CDR3 is 13 residues. This CDR3 is CASSRRDRGSAFF. The CDR3 region has the DNA TGTGCCAGCAGCCGCCGGGACAGGGGGTCAGCTTTCTTT.

CDR3 sequence: CASSRAGDTEAFF. The CDR3 region has the DNA TGTGCCAGTTCGAGGGCGGGGGACACTGAAGCTTTCTTT. This chain links TRBV27 with TRBJ1-1; tentative D call: TRBD1 (5 bases). Trimming removed 9 bases from V and 3 bases from J, with 14 bases in between. Germline V lookup: CDR1 MNHEY, CDR2 SMNVEV (reference sequence). This CDR3 is 13 amino acids long.

The chain joins TRBV4-2 to TRBJ2-2; no firm D call. This CDR3 comprises 15 residues. Germline V gene data show CDR1 as LGHNA and CDR2 as YNFKEQ. V shed 0 bases and J shed 4 bases, with 9 bases lying between them. CDR3 residues: CASSQEGLRTGELFF. CDR3 DNA sequence: TGTGCCAGCAGCCAAGAGGGCCTTCGCACCGGGGAGCTGTTTTTT.